This T cell receptor (beta chain) was sequenced for a study of blood T cell repertoires in COVID-19. At the level of the study: Both acute and convalescent COVID-19 samples were obtained from the United States, Italy and Spain. PBMCs, B-cell-depleted T cells, or T cells were the source of the cDNA or gDNA that made up the material.

Per the original methods: The assay estimated nucleated cells by amplifying reference gene primers. Only in-frame clones appear in the TCRdb table, and some are missing; sequencing was by immunoSEQ multiplex PCR. V and J calls and clone size are copied from that table; D and trimming were computed from the DNA. Here the sample spans more than 200,000 clones, 80% to 90% being singletons. Germline V gene lookup returns CDR1 SEHNR and CDR2 FQNEAQ (reference sequence). CDR3 length equals 15 residues. V lost 6 bases, J lost 5 bases, and 16 bases lay in between. While infection was still active, Seattle patients were enrolled and then followed longitudinally.

Material: peripheral blood. V and J are TRBV7-9 and TRBJ1-4, with D tentatively TRBD1 (6 bases). This TCR came from an elderly woman with COVID-19, enrolled during active disease. This CDR3 is CASRAREGTNEKLFF. The CDR3 bases are TGTGCCAGCAGGGCCAGGGAGGGGACAAATGAAAAACTGTTTTTT.